The 14 T cell receptor beta chains below all came from one sample that was sequenced in a study of yellow fever vaccine responses in identical twins. TCRdb fed the RT-PCR reads into MiXCR, producing one record per CDR3 protein. This table holds some 35,000 distinct CDR3 sequences, less than 70% found once. Sample: T cells from blood (PBMCs), unsorted or a sorted subset (not recorded which), taken before or after yellow fever vaccination (not recorded which). The origin of the receptors is a woman aged 18-29 years who received the yellow fever vaccine.

The chain uses TRBV7-6 and TRBJ1-2; 7 bases are shared with TRBD1. The germline CDR1 and CDR2 sequences are SGHVS and FNYEAQ. V lost 1 base and J lost 3; bases outside the gene matches: 8. The CDR3 covers 16 residues. The CDR3 loop is CASSLDRGLGDYGYTF. For the CDR3, the DNA is TGTGCCAGCAGCTTAGATAGGGGGCTTGGGGACTATGGCTACACCTTC.

The chain uses TRBV7-3 and TRBJ2-1, with 9 bases identical to TRBD2. Germline V lookup: CDR1 SGHTA, CDR2 FQGTGA. Losses at the gene ends were 1 base for V and 8 bases for J; bases not matched to a gene: 6. The CDR3 is 15 residues long. The CDR3 reads CASSLSLAGVDEQFF. The CDR3 DNA sequence: TGTGCCAGCAGCTTAAGTTTAGCGGGAGTGGATGAGCAGTTCTTC.

This chain links TRBV14 with TRBJ2-1; 8 nucleotides match TRBD2. The CDR3 has 19 residues. Losses at the gene ends were 1 base for V and 0 bases for J; bases not matched to a gene: 11. Germline V gene sequence: CDR1 SGHDN, CDR2 FVKESK. CDR3 nucleotides: TGTGCCAGCAGCCAAGCCTCAATAGCGGGGTGGAGCTCCTACAATGAGCAGTTCTTC. Encoded protein: CASSQASIAGWSSYNEQFF.

The rearrangement links TRBV11-1 to TRBJ2-3; D uncertain. CDR3 length: 14 amino acids. Germline lookup yields CDR1 SGHAT and CDR2 FQDESV (reference sequence). Trimming stripped 1 base from V and 0 bases from J, with 5 bases between. CDR3 region: CASSLGQSTDTQYF. As DNA, the CDR3 is TGTGCCAGCAGCTTAGGGCAGAGCACAGATACGCAGTATTTT.

V gene TRBV5-1 combines with J gene TRBJ1-2; D not certain. The germline V and J ends were trimmed by 3 bases and 3 bases, with 9 bases remaining between them. This CDR3 has 13 amino acids. Germline lookup yields CDR1 SGHRS and CDR2 YFSETQ. The CDR3 DNA sequence: TGCGCCAGCAGCTCCCAGCGTTACTATGGCTACACCTTC. It specifies CASSSQRYYGYTF.

This clonotype showed up just a few times. This rearrangement joins TRBV12-3 or TRBV12-4 to TRBJ2-4; TRBD2 aligns across 11 bases. The CDR3 is 14 residues long. With 6 bases clipped from V and 3 bases from J, the junction kept 1 base outside the gene matches. The CDR3 sequence: CASRGTSGKNIQYF. The CDR3 region has the DNA TGTGCCAGCAGGGGGACTAGCGGCAAAAACATTCAGTACTTC.

A few counts support this clonotype. The rearrangement joins TRBV11-3 to TRBJ1-1; D remains unclear. CDR1 is SGHNT, CDR2 YENEEA, per germline. This CDR3 is 13 amino acids long. Trimming removed 4 bases from V and 4 bases from J, with 10 bases in between. This CDR3 is CASSWGSATEAFF. The DNA of the CDR3 is TGTGCCAGCAGCTGGGGATCAGCCACTGAAGCTTTCTTT.

In this sample, this clonotype turned up a few times. The rearrangement joins TRBV7-9 to TRBJ2-7, with unresolved D. This CDR3 has 13 amino acids. Germline V gene sequence: CDR1 SEHNR, CDR2 FQNEAQ (reference sequence). The V gene lost 5 bases and the J gene lost 5 bases, with 13 bases spanning the gap. The CDR3 loop reads CASSLSLIDEQYF. CDR3 sequence (DNA): TGTGCCAGCAGCCTATCCCTCATCGACGAGCAGTACTTC.

This clonotype was detected only a few times. The chain uses TRBV11-2 and TRBJ2-5; 9 nucleotides align to TRBD2. This CDR3 is 16 amino acids long. Unmatched junction bases numbered 5, after V lost 0 bases and J lost 3 bases. Germline V lookup: CDR1 SGHAT, CDR2 FQNNGV. The CDR3 coding sequence is TGTGCCAGCAGCTTAGACAGCGCGGGAGGGAAAGAGACCCAGTACTTC. Translating gives CASSLDSAGGKETQYF.

The chain carries TRBV7-6 and TRBJ2-5, with D hard to call. V was clipped by 0 bases and J by 5 bases, with 16 bases between them. CDR1 is SGHVS and CDR2 is FNYEAQ in the germline V gene. CDR3 length: 16 residues. The CDR3 protein is CASSLASPQSGETQYF. In nucleotides, the CDR3 is TGTGCCAGCAGCTTAGCGAGTCCGCAAAGTGGTGAGACCCAGTACTTC.

A few counts support this clonotype. The chain has TRBV27 and TRBJ2-1; weak D call: TRBD2 (7 bases). The germline V gene encodes CDR1 MNHEY and CDR2 SMNVEV (reference sequence). V lost 0 bases and J lost 0, with 9 bases in between. There are 16 residues in the CDR3. Here the CDR3 DNA reads TGTGCCAGCAGTTTATCAGCGGGACACTCCTACAATGAGCAGTTCTTC. Protein sequence: CASSLSAGHSYNEQFF.

The rearrangement joins TRBV7-6 to TRBJ2-7, with TRBD1 as a possible D gene (7 bases). From germline, CDR1 is SGHVS and CDR2 FNYEAQ. The germline V and J ends were trimmed by 6 bases and 3 bases, with 15 bases remaining between them. CDR3 length: 14 residues. The CDR3 sequence: CASSGGTAGYEQYF. The CDR3 nucleotides are TGTGCCAGCAGTGGGGGGACAGCCGGCTACGAGCAGTACTTC.

The genes are TRBV7-6 and TRBJ2-3, with a tentative D call TRBD2 (6 bases). Germline loops: CDR1 SGHVS, CDR2 FNYEAQ. The CDR3 is made up of 15 amino acids. Between the trimmed V and J ends, which lost 2 bases and 4 bases, there was a span of 13 bases. Written as DNA, the CDR3 is TGTGCCAGCAGCTTATTATTTGAGCGGGCAGATACGCAGTATTTT. Encoded protein: CASSLLFERADTQYF.

The chain joins TRBV29-1 to TRBJ2-7, with D perhaps matching TRBD1 or TRBD2 (9 bases each). CDR1 SQVTM and CDR2 ANQGSEA come from the germline V gene. The CDR3 totals 17 residues. The V and J ends lost 4 bases and 4 bases respectively, with 26 bases between them. The CDR3 here is CSVGGTGKTSGHYEQYF. CDR3 in DNA: TGCAGCGTTGGGGGGACAGGGAAGACTAGCGGTCATTACGAGCAGTACTTC.